The 10 T cell receptor beta chains below all came from one sample that was sequenced in a study of cytomegalovirus exposure and HLA in healthy donors. PCR used 60 Vbeta primers and 13 Jbeta primers. The assay was immunoSEQ multiplex PCR, and TCRdb's table has in-frame clones only and misses some. Of over 95,000 clones listed, approximately 80% were seen once; the top ten hold about 5%. The sequenced sample was PBMCs. The receptors here all came from a woman aged 25 to 39 in good health and CMV-seropositive.

The rearrangement joins TRBV10-3 to TRBJ2-4; no reliable D call. V shed 3 bases and J shed 1 base, with 10 bases lying between them. CDR1 and CDR2 (germline): ENHRY, SYGVKD. This CDR3 region has 15 residues. CDR3 bases: TGTGCCATCAGTGAATCAGGTGGGGCCAAAAACATTCAGTACTTC. Amino acids: CAISESGGAKNIQYF.

The chain recombines TRBV7-8 with TRBJ1-5, with D possibly matching TRBD1 (6 bases). Per germline, CDR1 SGHVS and CDR2 FQNEAQ. The V end lost 5 bases, the J end lost 6 bases, and 20 bases lay between the germline ends. This CDR3 has 16 residues. The CDR3 here is CASSPGGGTSIQPQHF. DNA of the CDR3: TGTGCCAGCAGCCCGGGGGGCGGAACCTCAATTCAGCCCCAGCATTTT.

The chain uses TRBV5-1 and TRBJ1-4, with 7 nucleotides matching TRBD1. The germline V gene has CDR1 SGHRS and CDR2 YFSETQ. This CDR3 contains 14 residues. V gave up 4 bases and J gave up 7 bases; unmatched junction bases: 7. DNA of the CDR3: TGCGCCAGCAGCCCGACAGGGAATGGTGAAAAACTGTTTTTT. Residues: CASSPTGNGEKLFF.

This clone has just one count. The chain employs TRBV7-3 and TRBJ2-1, with D possibly matching TRBD1 (7 bases). The germline gives CDR1 SGHTA, CDR2 FQGTGA. This CDR3 is 14 amino acids long. V was cut by 1 base and J by 9 bases, with 13 bases left in between. DNA of the CDR3: TGTGCCAGCAGCTTAAGAGGAGGGGGCGGTGAGCAGTTCTTC. This encodes CASSLRGGGGEQFF.

The V and J genes are TRBV10-1 and TRBJ1-1; no firm D call. Between the trimmed V and J ends, which lost 5 bases and 2 bases, there was a span of 9 bases. Germline CDR1 WNHNN, CDR2 SYGVQD (reference sequence). This CDR3 spans 13 amino acids. The CDR3 is CASSTEPNTEAFF. Here the CDR3 DNA reads TGCGCCAGCAGTACAGAACCTAACACTGAAGCTTTCTTT.

This clone showed up just once. The V gene is TRBV11-3, the J gene TRBJ2-7; no clear D. There are 12 residues in the CDR3. Trimming stripped 1 base from V and 5 bases from J, with 6 bases between. The germline V gene has CDR1 SGHNT and CDR2 YENEEA. The CDR3 DNA is TGTGCCAGCAGCTTAGCCCGGGACGAGCAGTACTTC. This sequence encodes CASSLARDEQYF.

The chain is built from TRBV15 and TRBJ2-7, with D possibly TRBD2 on 6 matching bases. CDR3 size: 15 residues. The germline CDR1 and CDR2 sequences are LNHNV and YYDKDF (reference sequence). The ends were cut back, 6 bases at V and 2 bases at J, with 17 bases in the middle. CDR3 coding DNA: TGTGCCACCAGACAAGGAATTAGCGGAACCTACGAGCAGTACTTC. This encodes CATRQGISGTYEQYF.

This clone showed up just a few times. The chain has TRBV15 and TRBJ1-6; D perhaps matches TRBD1 (6 bases). V gave up 4 bases and J gave up 9 bases, with 16 bases separating them. The CDR3 is 15 amino acids. Germline V CDR1 and CDR2: LNHNV, YYDKDF (reference sequence). CDR3 sequence reads: CATSINWGGSSPLHF. CDR3 sequence (DNA): TGTGCCACCAGCATTAACTGGGGGGGCAGTTCACCCCTCCACTTT.

The chain uses TRBV10-1 and TRBJ1-1; D is unresolved. Germline CDR1 is WNHNN and CDR2 is SYGVQD (reference sequence). V was cut by 1 base and J by 6 bases, with 12 bases left in between. This CDR3 is built from 14 residues. As DNA, the CDR3 is TGCGCCAGCAGTGAGTTACACAGCTCGTCTGAAGCTTTCTTT. Translated, it gives CASSELHSSSEAFF.

The rearrangement joins TRBV6-1 to TRBJ2-5; D is unclear. Trimming cost V 2 bases and J 7 bases, with 11 bases left between them. Per the germline V gene, CDR1 is MNHNS and CDR2 is SASEGT. The CDR3 length is 13 residues. The CDR3 loop is CASSESPHGTQYF. CDR3 nucleotide sequence: TGTGCCAGCAGTGAATCCCCCCACGGGACCCAGTACTTC.